This TCR beta chain was recovered during a study of tumor and adjacent non-tumor tissue in lung cancer. Study context: Histology: about 13 adenocarcinoma, a couple of squamous cell carcinoma, 1 small cell lung cancer.

With V trimmed by 5 bases and J by 5 bases, 5 bases remained unmatched. Germline CDR1 KGHDR, CDR2 SFDVKD. CDR3 length: 15 amino acids. The template was RNA from unsorted bulk tissue. Chemotherapy-naive patients with new lung cancer underwent thoracic surgery in China, August–late 2014. Three rounds of nested PCR, following a modified ARM-PCR protocol, produced the TCRbeta library. TCRdb recomputed calls from the multiplex PCR reads with MiXCR, one row per CDR3 protein. Altogether around 74,000 distinct CDR3 sequences are present, 65% to 75% being singletons, with the ten largest covering roughly 13%. This clonotype has a count of ten or more.

Sequenced input: lung tumor tissue. The chain employs TRBV24-1 and TRBJ2-5, with 12 positions matching TRBD1. The receptor was isolated from a woman aged 70-85 years with non-small cell lung cancer. The CDR3 DNA reads as TGTGCCACCAGTGTGGGGACAGGGGGCAGCGAGACCCAGTACTTC. Encoded protein: CATSVGTGGSETQYF.